Each of the 17 T cell receptor beta chains below was sequenced from the same sample in a study of blood T cell repertoires in COVID-19. The protocol was immunoSEQ multiplex PCR, while the TCRdb copy is restricted to in-frame clones and leaves out a portion. The data contain 300,000 or so clones, 85% to 90% of them singletons. Material for sequencing was PBMCs or T cells enriched from blood (not recorded which). Receptors originate from a woman in her late teens or twenties who had recovered from COVID-19.

The gene calls are TRBV13 and TRBJ2-7, with 7 bases that match TRBD2. Looked up from germline, CDR1 is PRHDT and CDR2 is FYEKMQ (reference sequence). V gave up 5 bases and J gave up 0 bases; unmatched junction bases: 7. The length of the CDR3 is 15 residues. In DNA, the CDR3 is TGTGCCAGCAGCACGGAGACTAGCTCCTCCTACGAGCAGTACTTC. Translating gives CASSTETSSSYEQYF.

Here the CDR3 reads CASSSHPGLGYEQYF. In nucleotides, the CDR3 is TGTGCCAGCAGCTCTCATCCGGGACTAGGCTACGAGCAGTACTTC. V gene TRBV9 combines with J gene TRBJ2-7; 8 nucleotides match TRBD2. CDR3 length: 15 residues. Germline CDR1 is SGDLS and CDR2 is YYNGEE. The V segment lost 4 bases and the J segment 3 bases; nucleotides outside the gene matches: 9.

The genes are TRBV5-1 and TRBJ2-1, with TRBD1 matching 10 bases. CDR1 and CDR2 (germline): SGHRS, YFSETQ. This CDR3 comprises 16 residues. The ends lost 0 bases at V and 7 bases at J; junction bases unmatched: 7. The CDR3 here is CASSLAGQGSANEQFF. CDR3 coding DNA: TGCGCCAGCAGCTTGGCGGGACAGGGGTCGGCAAATGAGCAGTTCTTC.

The chain employs TRBV5-1 and TRBJ1-6, with D hard to call. Between the trimmed V and J ends, which lost 0 bases and 14 bases, there was a span of 15 bases. Germline CDR1 and CDR2: SGHRS and YFSETQ. The CDR3 totals 14 residues. CDR3 in DNA: TGCGCCAGCAGCTTGGGGCTGTCTGGTGTGGCCCTCCACTTT. Translation: CASSLGLSGVALHF.

The chain carries TRBV28 and TRBJ2-1; TRBD1 might be the D (6 bases). The CDR3 totals 12 residues. The germline gives CDR1 MDHEN, CDR2 SYDVKM. V was clipped by 7 bases and J by 7 bases, with 11 bases between them. The CDR3 protein is CASNQQGNEQFF. For the CDR3, the DNA is TGTGCCAGCAACCAGCAGGGGAATGAGCAGTTCTTC.

This clone turned up a few times. V and J are TRBV30 and TRBJ1-1; D unresolved. The CDR3 consists of 11 residues. Per germline, CDR1 GTSNPN and CDR2 SVGIG (reference sequence). The V and J ends lost 4 bases and 5 bases respectively, with 8 bases between them. The CDR3 region is CAWKRATEAFF. The CDR3 DNA follows: TGTGCCTGGAAACGTGCGACTGAAGCTTTCTTT. Supplemented by reference TRBV30 and TRBJ1-1, the full variable domain reads SQTIHQWPATLVQPVGSPLSLECTVEGTSNPNLYWYRQAAGRGLQLLFYSVGIGQISSEVPQNLSASRPQDRQFILSSKKLLLSDSGFYLCAWKRATEAFFGQGTRLTVV.

The chain has TRBV2 and TRBJ2-3, with no clear D. The CDR3 spans 11 residues. Trimming left V 4 bases short and J 7 bases short, with 6 bases between. Germline-derived CDR1 and CDR2 are SNHLY and FYNNEI. In nucleotides, the CDR3 is TGTGCCAGCAGTGTAACAAATACGCAGTATTTT. Its protein is CASSVTNTQYF.

The V gene is TRBV19, the J gene TRBJ1-1, with D unclear. V dropped 1 base and J dropped 3 bases, with 15 bases sitting between them. The CDR3 spans 16 residues. Germline-derived CDR1 and CDR2 are LNHDA and SQIVND (reference sequence). As DNA, the CDR3 is TGTGCCAGTAGTATAGCCGGCCGGGATTCGCACACTGAAGCTTTCTTT. It translates to CASSIAGRDSHTEAFF.

The chain recombines TRBV7-2 with TRBJ2-7; a possible D gene is TRBD1 (6 bases). Deletions cut 4 bases from V and 4 bases from J, with 11 bases between. CDR3 length: 13 residues. Germline CDR1 SGHTA, CDR2 FQGNSA. CDR3 coding DNA: TGTGCCAGCAGCTCCGGGACACCTTACGAGCAGTACTTC. It encodes CASSSGTPYEQYF.

The chain employs TRBV19 and TRBJ1-5, with 11 bases aligning to TRBD1. V was clipped by 2 bases and J by 2 bases; unmatched bases: 14. The CDR3 is 20 amino acids. Germline assignment: CDR1 LNHDA and CDR2 SQIVND (reference sequence). The CDR3 is CASSILSGQGAGGGNQPQHF. The CDR3 DNA follows: TGTGCCAGTAGTATACTGTCTGGACAGGGGGCGGGGGGAGGCAATCAGCCCCAGCATTTT. Based on the CDR3 plus reference TRBV19 and TRBJ1-5, the full variable domain is DGGITQSPKYLFRKEGQNVTLSCEQNLNHDAMYWYRQDPGQGLRLIYYSQIVNDFQKGDIAEGYSVSREKKESFPLTVTSAQKNPTAFYLCASSILSGQGAGGGNQPQHFGDGTRLSIL.

This chain links TRBV5-1 with TRBJ2-1, with D unclear. V was cut by 3 bases and J by 7 bases, with 11 bases left in between. The length of the CDR3 is 13 residues. The germline V gene encodes CDR1 SGHRS and CDR2 YFSETQ. The CDR3 reads CASSSSGINEQFF. The DNA for the CDR3 is TGCGCCAGCAGCTCCTCCGGTATTAATGAGCAGTTCTTC. The complete variable domain, with remaining parts taken from reference TRBV5-1 and TRBJ2-1, reads KAGVTQTPRYLIKTRGQQVTLSCSPISGHRSVSWYQQTPGQGLQFLFEYFSETQRNKGNFPGRFSGRQFSNSRSEMNVSTLELGDSALYLCASSSSGINEQFFGPGTRLTVL.

The gene calls are TRBV2 and TRBJ2-3; 10 nucleotides align to TRBD1. The CDR3 has 15 amino acids. Germline CDR1 and CDR2: SNHLY and FYNNEI. The junction had 6 bases not matched to a gene; V was cut back by 6 bases and J by 3 bases. The CDR3 here is CASRGDRGNTDTQYF. In DNA form, the CDR3 reads TGTGCCAGCAGAGGGGACAGGGGAAATACAGATACGCAGTATTTT.

This CDR3 reads CASGLVAGSDTQYF. The DNA of the CDR3 is TGTGCTAGTGGTTTGGTAGCCGGGTCGGATACGCAGTATTTT. The genes are TRBV12-5 and TRBJ2-3; unclear D gene. In germline, CDR1 is LGHNT, CDR2 FRNRAP. This CDR3 comprises 14 residues. Trimming took off 0 bases at V and 6 bases at J, with 10 bases between the two ends. The whole variable domain, filled in from reference TRBV12-5 and TRBJ2-3, reads DARVTQTPRHKVTEMGQEVTMRCQPILGHNTVFWYRQTMMQGLELLAYFRNRAPLDDSGMPKDRFSAEMPDATLATLKIQPSEPRDSAVYFCASGLVAGSDTQYFGPGTRLTVL.

This clone occurred once. The chain links TRBV29-1 to TRBJ2-3; 8 bases are a match to TRBD1. The V gene's germline CDR1 is SQVTM and CDR2 ANQGSEA. This CDR3 comprises 14 residues. Losses at the gene ends were 6 bases for V and 4 bases for J; bases not matched to a gene: 9. The CDR3, as DNA: TGCAGCGTGGACAGGGCGGGGCTTTCAGATACGCAGTATTTT. Translated, it gives CSVDRAGLSDTQYF.

This clone was seen just once. The rearrangement links TRBV7-9 to TRBJ2-1; 9 bases match TRBD2. Germline V gene sequence: CDR1 SEHNR, CDR2 FQNEAQ (reference sequence). There are 14 residues in the CDR3. V was clipped by 2 bases and J by 9 bases; unmatched bases: 5. The CDR3 DNA follows: TGTGCCAGCAGCTTACGGCGGGGGGGCCTTGAGCAGTTCTTC. Encoded protein: CASSLRRGGLEQFF.

The rearrangement uses TRBV9 and TRBJ1-3; tentatively, D is TRBD1 (6 bases). The germline gives CDR1 SGDLS, CDR2 YYNGEE. The CDR3 totals 13 residues. V lost 4 bases to trimming and J lost 4 bases, with 9 bases between them. The CDR3 loop reads CASSTGGGNTIYF. The CDR3 region has the DNA TGTGCCAGCAGCACGGGGGGCGGAAACACCATATATTTT.

This clone was detected a few times. The rearrangement joins TRBV24-1 to TRBJ2-1, with 10 bases fitting TRBD1. V lost 4 bases to trimming and J lost 8 bases; unmatched junction nucleotides: 7. The CDR3 runs 15 residues. Germline assignment: CDR1 KGHDR and CDR2 SFDVKD. CDR3 in DNA: TGTGCCACCAGTGAAAGACAGGGGGCGGTAGATGAGCAGTTCTTC. This translates into CATSERQGAVDEQFF.